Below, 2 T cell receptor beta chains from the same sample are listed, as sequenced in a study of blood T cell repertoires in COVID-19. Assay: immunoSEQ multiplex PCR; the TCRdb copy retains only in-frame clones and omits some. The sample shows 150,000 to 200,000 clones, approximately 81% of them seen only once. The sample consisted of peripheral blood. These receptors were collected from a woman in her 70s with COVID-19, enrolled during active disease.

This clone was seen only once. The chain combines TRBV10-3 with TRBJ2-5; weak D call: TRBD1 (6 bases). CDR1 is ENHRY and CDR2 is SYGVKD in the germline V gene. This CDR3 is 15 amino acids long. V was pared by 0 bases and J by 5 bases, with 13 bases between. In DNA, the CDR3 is TGTGCCATCAGTGAGTCGGGGGCCCCCCCCGAGACCCAGTACTTC. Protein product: CAISESGAPPETQYF.

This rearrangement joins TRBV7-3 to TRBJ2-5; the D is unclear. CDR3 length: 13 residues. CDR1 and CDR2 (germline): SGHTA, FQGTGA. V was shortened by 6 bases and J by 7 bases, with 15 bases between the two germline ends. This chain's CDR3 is CASSFSGEATQYF. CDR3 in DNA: TGTGCCAGCAGTTTCTCCGGTGAAGCGACCCAGTACTTC.